This T cell receptor (beta chain) derives from a study of PD-L1 blockade in urothelial cancer. About the research overall: Most patients, about nine tenths of the roughly 29, were males with bladder-origin cancer. Across blood samples, T cells had a median count of about 140,000.

The table came from immunoSEQ multiplex PCR; TCRdb's copy has only in-frame clones and leaves some out. The sample records around 33,000 clones, roughly nine tenths being singletons. The CDR3 is 15 residues long. CDR1 is SGHTS and CDR2 is YDEGEE in the germline V gene. With V trimmed by 6 bases and J by 2 bases, 10 bases remained unmatched. This sample's time point: peripheral blood 6 weeks after treatment start. There were between 1 and 8 samples from each patient, taken pretreatment and on-treatment. Sequenced here: PBMCs, sampled around atezolizumab (anti-PD-L1) treatment. V gene TRBV5-8 combines with J gene TRBJ2-7, with 8 nucleotides matching TRBD2. The clonotype was recovered from a man aged 80 or over with urothelial cancer. The CDR3 DNA is TGTGCCAGCACCCGACCGCGGGGGGACACCTACGAGCAGTACTTC. Its protein is CASTRPRGDTYEQYF.